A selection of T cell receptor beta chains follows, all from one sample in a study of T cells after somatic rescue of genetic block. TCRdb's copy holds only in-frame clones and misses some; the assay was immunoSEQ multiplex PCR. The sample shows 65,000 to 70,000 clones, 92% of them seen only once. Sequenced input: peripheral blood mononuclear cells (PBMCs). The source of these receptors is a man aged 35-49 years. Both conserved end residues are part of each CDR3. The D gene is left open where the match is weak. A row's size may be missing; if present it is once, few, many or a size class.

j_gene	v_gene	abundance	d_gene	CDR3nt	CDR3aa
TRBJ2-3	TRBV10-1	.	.	TGCGCCAGCAGTGAGTTTATAGGAGATACGCAGTATTTT	CASSEFIGDTQYF
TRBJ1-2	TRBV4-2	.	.	TGTGCCAGCAGCCAAGAGCTGAACGGGGCGGTGAGCTACACCTTC	CASSQELNGAVSYTF
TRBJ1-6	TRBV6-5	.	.	TGTGCCAGCAGTTACGTGGGTTCACCCCTCCACTTT	CASSYVGSPLHF
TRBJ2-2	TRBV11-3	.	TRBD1	TGTGCCAGCAGCGAGAGGGGGCGAAACGGGGAGCTGTTTTTT	CASSERGRNGELFF
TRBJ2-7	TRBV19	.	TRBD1	TGTGCCAGTAGAGAAACCGGGACAGGACCGTACGAGCAGTACTTC	CASRETGTGPYEQYF
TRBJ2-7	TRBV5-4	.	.	TGTGCCAGCAGCTCCGGTAGCGGCTACGAGCAGTACTTC	CASSSGSGYEQYF
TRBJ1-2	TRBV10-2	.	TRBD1	TGCGCCAGCACTCCGGGACAGTTCGCTAACTATGGCTACACCTTC	CASTPGQFANYGYTF
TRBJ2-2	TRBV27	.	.	TGTGCCAGCAGTTTCAGCCGGCGCACCGGGGAGCTGTTTTTT	CASSFSRRTGELFF
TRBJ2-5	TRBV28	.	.	TGTGCCAGCAATCACCGGGACGAGAGGGAGACCCAGTACTTC	CASNHRDERETQYF
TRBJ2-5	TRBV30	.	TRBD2	TGTGCCTGGAGTCCGGGACTAGCGGGCCAAGAGACCCAGTACTTC	CAWSPGLAGQETQYF
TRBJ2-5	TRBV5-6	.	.	TGTGCCAGCAGCCTCACTAGCTGGGGGGAGACCCAGTACTTC	CASSLTSWGETQYF
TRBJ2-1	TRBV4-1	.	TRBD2	TGCGCCAGCAGCCAAGTTCTTAGCGGGGGGGCCCTTCCCAATGAGCAGTTCTTC	CASSQVLSGGALPNEQFF
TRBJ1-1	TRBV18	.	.	TGTGCCAGCTCACCAATCTCTTTGGGGCGCGCGAACACTGAAGCTTTCTTT	CASSPISLGRANTEAFF
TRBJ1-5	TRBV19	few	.	TGTGCCAGTAGCTCGGACAGCGCGTATCAGCCCCAGCATTTT	CASSSDSAYQPQHF
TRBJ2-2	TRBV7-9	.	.	TGTGCCAGCAGCTTAGTGGACAGAAACACCGGGGAGCTGTTTTTT	CASSLVDRNTGELFF
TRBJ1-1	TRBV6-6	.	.	TGTGCCAGCAAAAGTTACTCCTCTACTGAAGCTTTCTTT	CASKSYSSTEAFF
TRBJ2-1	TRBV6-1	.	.	TGTGCCAGCAGTATTAGTAGGTCGGTCTACAATGAGCAGTTCTTC	CASSISRSVYNEQFF
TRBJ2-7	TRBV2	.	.	TGTGCCAGCAGGGACAGCTACGAGCAGTACTTC	CASRDSYEQYF
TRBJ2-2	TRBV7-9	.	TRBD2	TGTGCCAGCAGCCTCCGACTAGCAGAGAACACCGGGGAGCTGTTTTTT	CASSLRLAENTGELFF
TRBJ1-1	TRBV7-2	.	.	TGTGCCAGCAGCTTAGCCCCCAACGATGAAGCTTTCTTT	CASSLAPNDEAFF
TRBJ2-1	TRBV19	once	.	TGTGCCAGTAGTTTCTCGGTGAGCTCCTACAATGAGCAGTTCTTC	CASSFSVSSYNEQFF
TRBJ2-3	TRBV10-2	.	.	TGCGCCAGCAGCGGTCAGGCAGATACGCAGTATTTT	CASSGQADTQYF
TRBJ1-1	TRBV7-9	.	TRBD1	TGTGCCAGCAGCTTAGCCCCCGACAGGGCGGTCACTGAAGCTTTCTTT	CASSLAPDRAVTEAFF
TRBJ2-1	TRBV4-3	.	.	TGCGCCAGCAGCCAAGAATATGCCCACTCCTACAATGAGCAGTTCTTC	CASSQEYAHSYNEQFF
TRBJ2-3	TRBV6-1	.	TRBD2	TGTGCCAGCACCCTAGCGGGGGCCACAGATACGCAGTATTTT	CASTLAGATDTQYF
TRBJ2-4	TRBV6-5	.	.	TGTGCCAGCAGTGGAGGGAATCGTCAAAACATTCAGTACTTC	CASSGGNRQNIQYF
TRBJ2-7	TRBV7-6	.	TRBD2	TGTGCCAGCAGCCCATTAGCGGGGGTAAAGAACGAGCAGTACTTC	CASSPLAGVKNEQYF
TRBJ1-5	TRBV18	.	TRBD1	TGTGCCAGCTCACCAGGACAGGGGTGGAATCAGCCCCAGCATTTT	CASSPGQGWNQPQHF
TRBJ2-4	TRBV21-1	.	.	TGTGCCAGCAGCAAACCTCCTTCAGTAGCCAAAAACATTCAGTACTTC	CASSKPPSVAKNIQYF
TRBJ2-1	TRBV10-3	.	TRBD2	TGTGCCATCAGGGGACTAGCGGGAAATAATGAGCAGTTCTTC	CAIRGLAGNNEQFF
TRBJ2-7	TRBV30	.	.	TGTGCCTGGAGTGAACCGTTCTCCTACGAGCAGTACTTC	CAWSEPFSYEQYF